These T cell receptor beta chains were read from a single sample in a study of vaccination effects on CD4 cells after COVID-19. Antigens for these TCRs are unknown. The data were produced by immunoSEQ multiplex PCR, yet TCRdb's version contains in-frame clones alone and is incomplete. In the table there are tens of thousands of clones, more than 65% of which are singletons. This material consisted of CD4+ T cells from PBMCs cultured with HCoV-NL63 spike peptides, taken before COVID-19 vaccination. These receptor sequences come from a human donor who received a COVID-19 vaccine. The CDR3 runs from the conserved cysteine through the conserved F or W. A D gene is named only where the DNA matches it firmly. Rows give clone size only sometimes, using once, few, many, or a class for an expanded clone.

TGTGCCAGCAGCTCCTATAGAGAGGATACGCAGTATTTT | CASSSYREDTQYF | - | - | TRBJ2-3 | TRBV7-2
TGTGCCAGCAGTGCAAGCGGGATGGGCAAAAACATTCAGTACTTC | CASSASGMGKNIQYF | - | TRBD2 | TRBJ2-4 | TRBV9
TGTGCCAGCAGTCGCCGGACAGGGTATACGTACTTC | CASSRRTGYTYF | - | TRBD1 | TRBJ2-7 | TRBV6-5
TGTGCCAGCATCCAGTATAAAGGGGATGAAAAACTGTTTTTT | CASIQYKGDEKLFF | few | - | TRBJ1-4 | TRBV11-3
TGTGCCAGCAGCGCAGACCCCGGGTGGACTGAAGCTTTCTTT | CASSADPGWTEAFF | - | - | TRBJ1-1 | TRBV11-2
TGTGCCAGCAGTCGGGGGCTGGGCTACACCTTC | CASSRGLGYTF | few | - | TRBJ1-2 | TRBV6-2/TRBV6-3
TGTGCCAGCAGTCAGCAGGGGGCTTCGAATTCACCCCTCCACTTT | CASSQQGASNSPLHF | - | TRBD1 | TRBJ1-6 | TRBV9
TGTGCCAGCAGCCAAGCGGTGCCACTAGCGGGAGGGCCCCCAGATACGCAGTATTTT | CASSQAVPLAGGPPDTQYF | - | TRBD2 | TRBJ2-3 | TRBV3-1/TRBV3-2
TGTGCCCATTTCATGGACAGAATTCGCGACGAGCAGTACTTC | CAHFMDRIRDEQYF | - | - | TRBJ2-7 | TRBV19
TGTGCCAGCAGCTCGGGACACCGCACAGATACGCAGTATTTT | CASSSGHRTDTQYF | - | - | TRBJ2-3 | TRBV5-4
TGTGCCAGCAGCTTGCGGGATAACGGTGGCAACGTCCTGACTTTC | CASSLRDNGGNVLTF | - | - | TRBJ2-6 | TRBV5-6
TGTGCCAGCAGCTTGACTGCTATGAACACTGAAGCTTTCTTT | CASSLTAMNTEAFF | - | - | TRBJ1-1 | TRBV5-4
TGTGCTAGTGGTTTCCCCCCGGGGCAGGGGGAGCAGTACTTC | CASGFPPGQGEQYF | - | - | TRBJ2-7 | TRBV12-5
TGTGCCAGCAGCATCACTGGAGGGAGCTCCTACAATGAGCAGTTCTTC | CASSITGGSSYNEQFF | - | - | TRBJ2-1 | TRBV7-6
TGTGCCAGCAGCTTAGTCCCCCAAGATTATGGCTACACCTTC | CASSLVPQDYGYTF | - | - | TRBJ1-2 | TRBV7-8
TGCAGCGCCGACAGGAGGGAGACCCAGTACTTC | CSADRRETQYF | - | - | TRBJ2-5 | TRBV29-1
TGTGCCAGCAGTCCAGGGACAGGGGGAAACACCATATATTTT | CASSPGTGGNTIYF | - | TRBD1 | TRBJ1-3 | TRBV27
TGTGCCAGCAGTGTTGGCAGCCTCTCTAGAGATGAGCAGTTCTTC | CASSVGSLSRDEQFF | - | - | TRBJ2-1 | TRBV2
TGTGCCAGCAGCTTAGACGGGGGCGAGCAGTACTTC | CASSLDGGEQYF | once | - | TRBJ2-7 | TRBV7-3
TGTGCCAGCAGCCAAGAGGCAGGGGGAAACTATGGCTACACCTTC | CASSQEAGGNYGYTF | - | TRBD1 | TRBJ1-2 | TRBV4-2
TGTGCCAGTAGTTTTACAGGGTCCAGGGGCAATCAGCCCCAGCATTTT | CASSFTGSRGNQPQHF | - | - | TRBJ1-5 | TRBV19
TGTGCCAGCGTCTTAGCGGGGGATTCCAATGAGCAGTTCTTC | CASVLAGDSNEQFF | hyperexpanded | TRBD2 | TRBJ2-1 | TRBV3-1/TRBV3-2
TGCGCCAGCAGCTTGGCCGGCGGGACCATCACAGATACGCAGTATTTT | CASSLAGGTITDTQYF | - | - | TRBJ2-3 | TRBV5-1
TGTGCCAGCTCACCTCCTGGGACGGGTGGTAATTCACCCCTCCACTTT | CASSPPGTGGNSPLHF | few | - | TRBJ1-6 | TRBV18
TGTGCCAGTATATCGGGTGGAGCCACTGAAGCTTTCTTT | CASISGGATEAFF | few | - | TRBJ1-1 | TRBV19
TGTGCCAGCAGCTTAGCGAACCCTACTGAAGCTTTCTTT | CASSLANPTEAFF | - | - | TRBJ1-1 | TRBV7-2
TGTGCCAGCAGTTACGGGACGGTCACTGAAGCTTTCTTT | CASSYGTVTEAFF | - | - | TRBJ1-1 | TRBV12-3/TRBV12-4
TGCGCCAGCCATCCGGGACAGGCGGGGGCCAACACTGAAGCTTTCTTT | CASHPGQAGANTEAFF | - | TRBD1 | TRBJ1-1 | TRBV5-1
TGTGCCAGCAGTTGGACAGCTAACTATGGCTACACCTTC | CASSWTANYGYTF | - | - | TRBJ1-2 | TRBV7-2
TGTGCCAGCAGTAGGGGGGGAGGGGGGAATGAAAAACTGTTTTTT | CASSRGGGGNEKLFF | - | - | TRBJ1-4 | TRBV28
TGTGCCAGCAGCCAAGAGGGCAGGGTCACTGAAGCTTTCTTT | CASSQEGRVTEAFF | - | - | TRBJ1-1 | TRBV3-1/TRBV3-2
TGTGCCACCCGAAGGGGTAGCGGGAGATCAGATACGCAGTATTTT | CATRRGSGRSDTQYF | - | TRBD2 | TRBJ2-3 | TRBV6-6
TGTGCCAGCAGCTTGGGGGACAGGGGCGGGAACACTGAAGCTTTCTTT | CASSLGDRGGNTEAFF | - | TRBD1 | TRBJ1-1 | TRBV5-6
TGCAGCGTTGGTGTGGATGGCTACACCTTC | CSVGVDGYTF | - | - | TRBJ1-2 | TRBV29-1
TGTGCCACCAGTGATTCTCCACACAGGACCGGGGGAAACATTCAGTACTTC | CATSDSPHRTGGNIQYF | - | - | TRBJ2-4 | TRBV24-1
TGTGCCAGCAGCCGGACAGGAACTGGAAACACCATATATTTT | CASSRTGTGNTIYF | - | TRBD1 | TRBJ1-3 | TRBV7-2
TGCGCCAGCAGCCTTATCGGACCGGAGACCCAGTACTTC | CASSLIGPETQYF | - | - | TRBJ2-5 | TRBV5-1
TGCGCCAGCAGCCAAGATTGGGGACGGCCGGACCAGCCCCAGCATTTT | CASSQDWGRPDQPQHF | - | - | TRBJ1-5 | TRBV4-1
TGCGCCAGCAGCTCCACAGGGCTCGATCAGCCCCAGCATTTT | CASSSTGLDQPQHF | - | - | TRBJ1-5 | TRBV5-1
TGTGCCAGCAGCTTATGGGGGGCTGCTGAAGCTTTCTTT | CASSLWGAAEAFF | few | - | TRBJ1-1 | TRBV7-9
TGTGCCAGTAGTATAGGAGCGGGAGGAACGAACATTCAGTACTTC | CASSIGAGGTNIQYF | - | TRBD2 | TRBJ2-4 | TRBV19
TGTGCTAGTGGTTCCGACAGAAAGACAGGCCTAAGCACAGATACGCAGTATTTT | CASGSDRKTGLSTDTQYF | once | - | TRBJ2-3 | TRBV12-5
TGTGCCAGCAGTTTCGGGACCGGGGAGCTGTTTTTT | CASSFGTGELFF | few | - | TRBJ2-2 | TRBV25-1
TGTGCCAGCAGTTTTGAACTTACAGGGGGGAACACCGGGGAGCTGTTTTTT | CASSFELTGGNTGELFF | - | TRBD1 | TRBJ2-2 | TRBV27